The sequence of this T cell receptor beta chain was determined in a study of memory B cells and T cells in multiple sclerosis. Findings and caveats of the study: Shared clonotype counts depended on differing compartment clone-set sizes and were normalized.

The table came from immunoSEQ multiplex PCR; TCRdb's copy has only in-frame clones and leaves some out. Of 35,000 to 55,000 clones listed, roughly four fifths were seen once; the top ten hold approximately 1.2%. Separate sequencing covered autoproliferating (CFSE-dim) and non-proliferating (CFSE-high) T cells from stimulus-free culture. Replicate wells were pooled after approximately seven days of stimulus-free culture of approximately 50 million CFSE-labeled PBMCs. The PBMCs received 0.4 to 0.65 uM CFSE and serum-free culture with no added stimuli. A remark on this clone: Its matching antigen is unknown.

The CDR3 has 13 amino acids. The germline V gene has CDR1 SSHAT and CDR2 FNYEAQ (reference sequence). V lost 1 base and J lost 7, with 8 bases in between. The sequence was obtained from a human donor with multiple sclerosis. V is TRBV7-7 and J is TRBJ2-1; D unresolved. The source material was PBMCs from blood kept in culture. The CDR3 DNA reads TGTGCCAGCAGCTTAGATAGGCGGAATGAGCAGTTCTTC. This encodes CASSLDRRNEQFF.